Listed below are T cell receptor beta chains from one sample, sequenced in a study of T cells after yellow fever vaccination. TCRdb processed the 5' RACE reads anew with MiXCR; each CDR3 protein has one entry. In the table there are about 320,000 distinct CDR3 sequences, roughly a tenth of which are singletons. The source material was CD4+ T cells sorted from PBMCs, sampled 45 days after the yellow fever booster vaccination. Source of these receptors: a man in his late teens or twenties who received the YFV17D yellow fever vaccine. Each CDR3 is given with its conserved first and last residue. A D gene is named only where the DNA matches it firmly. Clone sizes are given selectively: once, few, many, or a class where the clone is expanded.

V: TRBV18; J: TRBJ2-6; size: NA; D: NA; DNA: TGTGCCAGCTCTCAACAAGGCTCTGGGGCCAACGTCCTGACTTTC; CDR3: CASSQQGSGANVLTF
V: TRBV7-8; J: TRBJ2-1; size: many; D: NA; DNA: TGTGCCAGCAGCGCTGGCGTATCCGGAAACAATGAGCAGTTCTTC; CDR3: CASSAGVSGNNEQFF
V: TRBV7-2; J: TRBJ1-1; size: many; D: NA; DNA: TGTGCCAGCAGCTTTATCGCGAGGGGAGAGGCTTTCTTT; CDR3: CASSFIARGEAFF
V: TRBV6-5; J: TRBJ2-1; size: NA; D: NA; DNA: TGTGCCAGCAGTTACTTCCAAACCGGGACTAGGGGGCCTGGGGCCTACAATGAGCAGTTCTTC; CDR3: CASSYFQTGTRGPGAYNEQFF
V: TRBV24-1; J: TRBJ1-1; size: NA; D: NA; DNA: TGTGCCACCAGTGACCCGAGGCAGAACACTGAAGCTTTCTTT; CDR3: CATSDPRQNTEAFF
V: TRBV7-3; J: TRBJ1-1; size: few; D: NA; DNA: TGTGCCAGCAGCCCGATTCCGGGGGGTGAAGCTTTCTTT; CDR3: CASSPIPGGEAFF
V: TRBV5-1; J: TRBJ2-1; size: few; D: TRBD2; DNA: TGCGCCAGCAGCCACCCTAGCGGGGGTTACAATGAGCAGTTCTTC; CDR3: CASSHPSGGYNEQFF
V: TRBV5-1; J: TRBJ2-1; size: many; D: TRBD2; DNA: TGCGCCAGCAAGAAAACTAGCGGGGGGAATGAGCAGTTCTTC; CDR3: CASKKTSGGNEQFF
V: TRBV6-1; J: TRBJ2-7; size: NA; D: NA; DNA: TGTGCCAGCAGTCCCCGCCGGGACACTAGATACGAGCAGTACTTC; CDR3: CASSPRRDTRYEQYF
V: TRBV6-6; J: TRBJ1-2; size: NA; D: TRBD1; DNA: TGTGCCAGCAGTTACCCGGGACAGGGGGACGACGGCTACACCTTC; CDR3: CASSYPGQGDDGYTF
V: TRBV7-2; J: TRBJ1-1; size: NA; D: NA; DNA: TGTGCCAGCAGCCCATTTTTATCCACTGAAGCTTTCTTT; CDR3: CASSPFLSTEAFF
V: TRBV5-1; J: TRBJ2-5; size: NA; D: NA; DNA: TGCGCCAGCAGCTTTAATTCAGGGGTAGGCGAGACCCAGTACTTC; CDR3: CASSFNSGVGETQYF
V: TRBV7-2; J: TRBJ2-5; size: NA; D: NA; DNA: TGTGCCAGCAGCTTAGCGTGGCGGGAGACCCAGTACTTC; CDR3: CASSLAWRETQYF
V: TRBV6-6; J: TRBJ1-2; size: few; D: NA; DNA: TGTGCCAGCAGTTACGGGGACGGAAGCAACTATGGCTACACCTTC; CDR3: CASSYGDGSNYGYTF
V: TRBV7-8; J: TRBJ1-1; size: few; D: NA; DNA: TGTGCCAGCAGAGTCCAGATGAACACTGAAGCTTTCTTT; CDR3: CASRVQMNTEAFF
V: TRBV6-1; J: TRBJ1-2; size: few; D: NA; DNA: TGTGCCAGCAGGGGCGGAGGGACGTGGGCCATCGGCTACACCTTC; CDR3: CASRGGGTWAIGYTF
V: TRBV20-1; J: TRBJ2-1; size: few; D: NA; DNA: TGCAGTGAGACTACAGGCAATGAGCAGTTCTTC; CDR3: CSETTGNEQFF
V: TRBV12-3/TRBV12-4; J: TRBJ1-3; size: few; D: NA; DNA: TGTGCCAGCGACACAGGGTCTACCATATATTTT; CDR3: CASDTGSTIYF
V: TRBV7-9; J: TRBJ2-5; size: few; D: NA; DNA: TGTGCCAGCAGCCGGAACTCGGGGCGAGAGACCCAGTACTTC; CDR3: CASSRNSGRETQYF
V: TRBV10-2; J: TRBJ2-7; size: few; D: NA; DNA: TGCGCCAGCAGGGAGACGGTCTCCTACGAGCAGTACTTC; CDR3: CASRETVSYEQYF
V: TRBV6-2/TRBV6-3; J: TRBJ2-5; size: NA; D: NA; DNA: TGTGCCAGCAGAACCACGGGGGGCGAGACCCAGTACTTC; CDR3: CASRTTGGETQYF
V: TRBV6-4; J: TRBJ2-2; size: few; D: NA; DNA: TGTGCCAGCACTAAGACGGCGAACACCGGGGAGCTGTTTTTT; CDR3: CASTKTANTGELFF
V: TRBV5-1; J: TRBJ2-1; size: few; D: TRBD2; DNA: TGCGCCAGCAGCGGAACTAGCGGGGAAAACAATGAGCAGTTCTTC; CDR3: CASSGTSGENNEQFF
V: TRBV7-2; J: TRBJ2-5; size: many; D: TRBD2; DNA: TGTGCCAGCAATGCCGGACTAGCTGGCGAGACCCAGTACTTC; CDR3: CASNAGLAGETQYF
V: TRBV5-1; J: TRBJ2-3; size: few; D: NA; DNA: TGCGCCAGCGGAGGACAGAGCACAGATACGCAGTATTTT; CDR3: CASGGQSTDTQYF
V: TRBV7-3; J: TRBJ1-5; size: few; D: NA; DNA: TGTGCCAGCAGCGTCAGGGTAACGACTCAGCCCCAGCATTTT; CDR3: CASSVRVTTQPQHF
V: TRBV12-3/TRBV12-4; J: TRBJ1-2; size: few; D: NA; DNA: TGTGCCAGCAGTTTTCGACGCAGGGTGGGCTATGGCTACACCTTC; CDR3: CASSFRRRVGYGYTF
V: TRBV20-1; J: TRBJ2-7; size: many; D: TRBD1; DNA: TGCAGTGCTAGACGACAGGGGGCGCGGGTCGAGCAGTACTTC; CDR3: CSARRQGARVEQYF
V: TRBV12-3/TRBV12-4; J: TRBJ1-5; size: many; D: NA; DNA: TGTGCCAGCAGTTTGAGGCGTTCCGATCAGCCCCAGCATTTT; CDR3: CASSLRRSDQPQHF
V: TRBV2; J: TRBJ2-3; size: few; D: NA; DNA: TGTGCCAGCAGGGTCCAGACAGACACAGATACGCAGTATTTT; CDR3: CASRVQTDTDTQYF
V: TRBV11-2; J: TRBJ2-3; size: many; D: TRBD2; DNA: TGTGCCAGCAGCTCCATCCCGACTAGCGGGGGGGCAGGAGATACGCAGTATTTT; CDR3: CASSSIPTSGGAGDTQYF
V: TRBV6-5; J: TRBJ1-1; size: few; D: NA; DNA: TGTGCCAGCAGCAAAACAGGGCTAACCCTGAACACTGAAGCTTTCTTT; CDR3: CASSKTGLTLNTEAFF
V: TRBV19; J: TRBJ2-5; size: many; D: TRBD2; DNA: TGTGCCAGTAGTTCCCGTACTAGCGGGGCTAAAGAGACCCAGTACTTC; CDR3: CASSSRTSGAKETQYF
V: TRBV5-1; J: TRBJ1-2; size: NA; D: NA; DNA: TGCGCCAGCAGCCGGACAGAATATGGCTACACCTTC; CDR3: CASSRTEYGYTF
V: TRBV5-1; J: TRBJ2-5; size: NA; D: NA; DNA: TGCGCCAGCAGCTTGGAATTCTTGAAAGAGACCCAGTACTTC; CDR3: CASSLEFLKETQYF